This T cell receptor beta chain was recorded in a study of T-cell reconstitution after alpha-beta-depleted transplantation in children. Unique molecular identifiers featured in how the TCRbeta library was prepared. Each CDR3 protein gets one entry after TCRdb re-called the PCR reads with MiXCR. The data hold 610,000 or so distinct CDR3 sequences, with 25% to 30% observed a single time. As to this clonotype: Its antigen is as yet unknown.

Study-wide results and limits: Newly produced T cells mostly provided counts and TCRbeta diversity after one year, as hyperexpanded clones declined. Some patients showed high day-60 TCRbeta diversity, which derived from surviving recipient T cells and thymic progenitors. It was reported that alpha-beta T cells came from several hundred expanded graft clones (about two months after transplant).

The CDR3 is made up of 16 amino acids. Per germline, CDR1 KGHDR and CDR2 SFDVKD. Trimming cost V 3 bases and J 5 bases, with 15 bases left between them. The chain has TRBV24-1 and TRBJ2-2, with D possibly matching TRBD2 (7 bases). The specimen was PBMCs, collected before TCRalphabeta/CD19-depleted stem cell transplant. This sequence originates from a boy in the first two years of life with Wiskott-Aldrich syndrome, due to receive a stem cell transplant. The CDR3 DNA is TGTGCCACCAGTGATGTACAGGGAGGGGAGACCGGGGAGCTGTTTTTT. Amino acids: CATSDVQGGETGELFF.